This T cell receptor beta chain emerged from a study of T-cell reconstitution after alpha-beta-depleted transplantation in children (dated by TCRdb to 2015 to 2016). With regard to the full study: T-cell immune reconstitution after TCRalphabeta/CD19-depleted allogeneic hematopoietic cell transplantation in children was quantitatively tracked in the study by means of TCR repertoire profiling.

Library prep was done by PCR. This sample was sequenced with an Illumina HiSeq 2500. Molecular barcoding was employed in the preparation of TCR libraries, with unique molecular identifiers being used to normalize TCRbeta repertoire quantification. The public reads were reprocessed in TCRdb via fastp at Q25 and MiXCR, keeping in-frame beta chains. Each record represents a unique CDR3 protein, reported with the most common genes and DNA among its rows. The sample table shows about 900,000 distinct CDR3 sequences, and about 26% are seen once. The ten largest clones capture around 30% of the sample. Interpreted using the paper, the treatment or condition label stands for: allogeneic hematopoietic cell transplantation with graft depleted of TCRalphabeta T cells and CD19 B cells. Transplant recipients were children who received TCRalphabeta/CD19-depleted allogeneic hematopoietic cell grafts. Findings and caveats that apply to the study as a whole: Over subsequent months, a decline in hyperexpanded clone frequencies was noted, and after one year, T-cell counts and TCRbeta diversity were mostly ascribed to newly produced T cells. In some patients, the high TCRbeta diversity seen at day 60 was put down to recipient T cells and intrathymic progenitors that had survived conditioning. The apparently early recovery of alphabetaT-cell counts about two months after transplant reportedly depended on only several hundred rapidly expanded clones that came from non-depleted graft cells.

This clonotype was counted between two and nine times. Its antigen is still unknown. No base qualities exist here, and no much larger clone lies one base off it. Including the terminal cysteine and phenylalanine, the CDR3 comprises 17 residues. Of the read, only the CDR3 DNA is kept; its 51 bases are in frame from base 1. The germline V gene encodes CDR1 MNHEY and CDR2 SVGEGT. Trimming takes 0 bases from V and 2 bases from J, and the germline ends sit 14 bases apart. The sequenced sample was PBMCs, mostly from graft donor cells, obtained 360 days after TCRalphabeta/CD19-depleted stem cell transplant. The clonotype comes from a boy less than two years old who had a stem cell transplant for SCID, so the T cells may come from the graft donor. The chain is assembled from TRBV6-2 or TRBV6-3 and TRBJ1-5, with no reliable assignment of the D segment. CDR3 region: CASSYSSRGTGNQPQHF. The bases read TGTGCCAGCAGTTACTCGAGTCGGGGAACCGGCAATCAGCCCCAGCATTTT.